This T cell receptor (beta chain) was captured in a study of blood T cells in healthy people across ages. This CDR3 is built from 18 residues. Per the germline V gene, CDR1 is MGHRA and CDR2 is YSYEKL. The study isolated at least 6.5 million PBMCs from each sample. Primed by a sample-barcoded 5' primer and a J-beta primer mix, a second PCR proceeded for roughly 6 to 12 cycles. TCRdb called the 5' RACE reads again in MiXCR, with one record for every CDR3 protein. Among about 1.8 million distinct CDR3 sequences, 49% were seen once, and the ten largest hold approximately 2.1%. The genes are TRBV4-1 and TRBJ2-4; D may be TRBD1 (6 bases). The end of the DNA fits TRBJ2-5 better, so the J call may be wrong. This TCR came from a woman aged 40 to 55 in good health. The sample consisted of blood. This chain's CDR3 is CASSQDGAARGNRETQYF. The CDR3 DNA reads TGCGCCAGCAGCCAAGATGGTGCGGCCAGGGGCAATCGGGAGACCCAGTACTTC.